This section outlines one T cell receptor beta chain sequence together with its context. Deletions cut 10 bases from V and 4 bases from J, with 13 bases between. The germline CDR1 and CDR2 sequences are LGHDT and YNNKEL (reference sequence). The CDR3 is made up of 12 amino acids. This specimen belongs to a study of blood T cell repertoires in COVID-19. TCRdb keeps only in-frame clones here, not all; method: immunoSEQ multiplex PCR. Here the sample spans 200,000 to 300,000 clones, roughly nine tenths being singletons. This receptor was obtained from a woman aged 55 to 70 who had recovered from COVID-19. The specimen sequenced was peripheral blood. This chain links TRBV3-1 (or the pseudogene TRBV3-2) with TRBJ1-1; the D gene is possibly TRBD1 (6 bases). DNA for the CDR3: TGTGCCACCCCCACAGGGAGCACTGAAGCTTTCTTT. This encodes CATPTGSTEAFF.